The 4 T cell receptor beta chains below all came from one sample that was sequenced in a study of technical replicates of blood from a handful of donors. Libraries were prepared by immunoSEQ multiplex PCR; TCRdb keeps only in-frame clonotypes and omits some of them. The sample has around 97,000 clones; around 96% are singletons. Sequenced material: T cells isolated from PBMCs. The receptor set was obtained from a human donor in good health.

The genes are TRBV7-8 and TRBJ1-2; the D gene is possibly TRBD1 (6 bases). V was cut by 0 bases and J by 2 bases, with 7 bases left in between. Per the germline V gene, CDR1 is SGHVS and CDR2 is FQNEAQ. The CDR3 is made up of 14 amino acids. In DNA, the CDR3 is TGTGCCAGCAGCTTAGCACAGGGCAACTATGGCTACACCTTC. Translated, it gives CASSLAQGNYGYTF.

The CDR3, as DNA: TGTGCCAGCAGCGCGGACTGGGGCTCCTACAATGAGCAGTTCTTC. This translates into CASSADWGSYNEQFF. The chain combines TRBV7-2 with TRBJ2-1; weak D call: TRBD2 (5 bases). The CDR3 is 15 amino acids. Germline CDR1 and CDR2: SGHTA and FQGNSA. V gave up 5 bases and J gave up 0 bases, with 11 bases separating them.

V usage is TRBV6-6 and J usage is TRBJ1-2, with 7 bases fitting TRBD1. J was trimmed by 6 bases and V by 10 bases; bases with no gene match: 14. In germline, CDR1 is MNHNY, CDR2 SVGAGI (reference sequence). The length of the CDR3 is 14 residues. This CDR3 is CATLPGTVFHGYTF. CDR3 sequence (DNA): TGTGCCACGCTGCCCGGGACAGTTTTTCATGGCTACACCTTC.

The CDR3 bases are TGTGCCAGCAGCTTAACGGCGACTAGCGAGCAGTACTTC. Its protein is CASSLTATSEQYF. The V call is TRBV7-3, the J call TRBJ2-7; D perhaps matches TRBD2 (6 bases). CDR1 and CDR2 (germline): SGHTA, FQGTGA. The CDR3 has 13 residues. The V and J ends lost 0 bases and 6 bases respectively, with 9 bases between them.